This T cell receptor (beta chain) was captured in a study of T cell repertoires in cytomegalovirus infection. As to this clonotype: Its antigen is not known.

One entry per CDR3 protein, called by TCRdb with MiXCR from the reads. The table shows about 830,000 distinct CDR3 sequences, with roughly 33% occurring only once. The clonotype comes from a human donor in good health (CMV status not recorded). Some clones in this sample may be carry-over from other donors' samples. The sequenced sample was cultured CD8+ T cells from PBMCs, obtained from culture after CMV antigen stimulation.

The CDR3 is CASTLELAGPGEQFF. For the CDR3, the DNA is TGTGCCAGCACTTTGGAACTAGCGGGGCCGGGGGAGCAGTTCTTC. The chain links TRBV11-2 to TRBJ2-1; 10 bases line up with TRBD2. Trimming removed 7 bases from V and 10 bases from J; junction bases left unmatched: 13. CDR1 and CDR2 (germline): SGHAT, FQNNGV. CDR3 length: 15 residues.